This TCR beta chain originates from a study of T cell responses to AZD1222 COVID-19 vaccine. Comments on this clone: Its antigen remains unidentified.

Recipients boosted at about 4 weeks or about 12 weeks are pooled. Notes on the study in general: Spike-specific TCR breadth rose after two AZD1222 doses, and depth rose as well. Baseline seropositivity characterized only a handful of AZD1222 recipients.

The CDR3 is made up of 15 amino acids. Trimming left V 4 bases short and J 4 bases short, with 18 bases between. Looked up from germline, CDR1 is SGHRS and CDR2 is YFSETQ. The assay was immunoSEQ multiplex PCR, and TCRdb's table has in-frame clones only and misses some. Among more than 90,000 clones listed, 70% to 90% were seen once. The chain has TRBV5-1 and TRBJ2-7; TRBD2 is a possible D gene (6 bases). The origin of this receptor is an adult who received the AZD1222 COVID-19 vaccine. This specimen consisted of peripheral blood, obtained 28 days after the second AZD1222 dose. CDR3 nucleotide sequence: TGCGCCAGCAGCGTAGCCGGGACTGGAATTTACGAGCAGTACTTC. This gives the protein CASSVAGTGIYEQYF. Filled out from reference TRBV5-1 and TRBJ2-7, the complete variable domain reads KAGVTQTPRYLIKTRGQQVTLSCSPISGHRSVSWYQQTPGQGLQFLFEYFSETQRNKGNFPGRFSGRQFSNSRSEMNVSTLELGDSALYLCASSVAGTGIYEQYFGPGTRLTVT.